This T cell receptor (beta chain) appears in the sequencing data of a study of blood T cell repertoires in COVID-19. The wider study: Collection of acute and convalescent COVID-19 samples took place in the United States, Italy and Spain. T cells, B-cell-depleted T cells, or PBMCs provided the cDNA or gDNA that served as material.

Under the authors' procedure: Amplification of reference gene primers was used by the study to estimate nucleated cell counts. The protocol was immunoSEQ multiplex PCR, while the TCRdb copy is restricted to in-frame clones and leaves out a portion. The V and J calls and the clone size are those of that table, but D and trimming were determined from the DNA. The sample lists approximately 350,000 clones, roughly 90% occurring once. Only a few counts were recorded for this clone. Recruited during active infection, patients (from Seattle) were subsequently followed longitudinally. The source material was peripheral blood. The receptor was derived from a woman in her 70s with COVID-19, enrolled during active disease.

The CDR3 is CASSYRQVTNSPLHF. CDR3 bases: TGTGCCAGCAGCTACCGACAGGTTACGAATTCACCCCTCCACTTT. The chain uses TRBV5-6 and TRBJ1-6, with D tentatively TRBD1 (6 bases). Trimming pared 3 bases from V and 7 bases from J, leaving 14 bases between. The germline V gene has CDR1 SGHDT and CDR2 YYEEEE. CDR3 length: 15 amino acids.